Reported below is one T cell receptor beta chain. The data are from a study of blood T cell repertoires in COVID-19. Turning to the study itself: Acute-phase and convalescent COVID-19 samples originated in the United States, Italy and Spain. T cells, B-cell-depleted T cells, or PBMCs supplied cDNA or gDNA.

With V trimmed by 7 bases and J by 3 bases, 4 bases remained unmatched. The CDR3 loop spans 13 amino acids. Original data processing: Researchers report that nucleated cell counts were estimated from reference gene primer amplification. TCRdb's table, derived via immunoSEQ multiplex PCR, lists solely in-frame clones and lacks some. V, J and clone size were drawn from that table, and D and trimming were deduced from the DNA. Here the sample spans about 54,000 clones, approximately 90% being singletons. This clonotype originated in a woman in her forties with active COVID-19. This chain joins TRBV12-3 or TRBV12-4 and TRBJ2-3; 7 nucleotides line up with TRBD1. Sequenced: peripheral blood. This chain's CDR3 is CASNRQGTDTQYF. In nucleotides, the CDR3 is TGTGCCAGCAATAGACAGGGTACAGATACGCAGTATTTT.